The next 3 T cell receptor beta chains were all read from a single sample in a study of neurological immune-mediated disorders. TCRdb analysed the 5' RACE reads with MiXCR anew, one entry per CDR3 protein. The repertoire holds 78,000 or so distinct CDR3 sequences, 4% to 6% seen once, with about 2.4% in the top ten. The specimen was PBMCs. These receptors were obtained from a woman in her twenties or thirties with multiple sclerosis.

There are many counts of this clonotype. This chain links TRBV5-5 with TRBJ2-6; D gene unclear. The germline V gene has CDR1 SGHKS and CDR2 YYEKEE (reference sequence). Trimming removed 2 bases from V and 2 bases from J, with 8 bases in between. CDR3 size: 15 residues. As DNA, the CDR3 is TGTGCCAGCAGCTTTTCCGTCACTGGGGCCAACGTCCTGACTTTC. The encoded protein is CASSFSVTGANVLTF. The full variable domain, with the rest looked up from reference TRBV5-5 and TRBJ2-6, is DAGVTQSPTHLIKTRGQQVTLRCSPISGHKSVSWYQQVLGQGPQFIFQYYEKEERGRGNFPDRFSARQFPNYSSELNVNALLLGDSALYLCASSFSVTGANVLTFGAGSRLTVL.

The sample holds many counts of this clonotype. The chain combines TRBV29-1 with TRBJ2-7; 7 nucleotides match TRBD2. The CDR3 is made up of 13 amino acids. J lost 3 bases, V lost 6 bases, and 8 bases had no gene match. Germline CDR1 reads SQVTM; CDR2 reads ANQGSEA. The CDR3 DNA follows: TGCAGCGTGGCCCGGGCGGGGGACTACGAGCAGTACTTC. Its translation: CSVARAGDYEQYF.

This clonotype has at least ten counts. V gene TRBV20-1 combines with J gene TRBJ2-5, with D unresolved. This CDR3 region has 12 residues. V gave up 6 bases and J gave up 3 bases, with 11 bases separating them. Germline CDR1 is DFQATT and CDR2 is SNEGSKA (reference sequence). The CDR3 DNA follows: TGCAGTGCAGACAAGGGCGAAGAGACCCAGTACTTC. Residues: CSADKGEETQYF.